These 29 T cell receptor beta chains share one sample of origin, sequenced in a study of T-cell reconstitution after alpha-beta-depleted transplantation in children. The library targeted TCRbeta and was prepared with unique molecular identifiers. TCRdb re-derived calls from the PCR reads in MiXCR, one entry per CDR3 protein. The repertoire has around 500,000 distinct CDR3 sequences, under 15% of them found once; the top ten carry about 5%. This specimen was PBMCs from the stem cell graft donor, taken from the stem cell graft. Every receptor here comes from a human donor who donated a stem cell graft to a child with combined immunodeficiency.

This CDR3 reads CASSPPENTGELFF. The DNA for the CDR3 is TGTGCCAGCTCACCCCCAGAGAACACCGGGGAGCTGTTTTTT. J is TRBJ2-2 and V is TRBV18, with D unresolved. V was cut by 3 bases and J by 1 base, with 6 bases left in between. Germline lookup yields CDR1 KGHSH and CDR2 LQKENI. This CDR3 spans 14 amino acids.

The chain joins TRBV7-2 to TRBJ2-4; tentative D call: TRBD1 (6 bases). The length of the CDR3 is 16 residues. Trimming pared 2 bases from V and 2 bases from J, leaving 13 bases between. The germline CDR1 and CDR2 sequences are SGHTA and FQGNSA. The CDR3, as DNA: TGTGCCAGCAGCTTATCACAGGGTTTTCCCAAAAACATTCAGTACTTC. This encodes CASSLSQGFPKNIQYF.

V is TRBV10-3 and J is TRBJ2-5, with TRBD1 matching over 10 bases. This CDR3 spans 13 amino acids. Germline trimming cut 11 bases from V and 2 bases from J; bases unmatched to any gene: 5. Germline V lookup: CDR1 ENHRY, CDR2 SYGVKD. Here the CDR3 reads CASGQGLQETQYF. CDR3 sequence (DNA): TGTGCCTCGGGACAGGGGCTACAAGAGACCCAGTACTTC.

DNA for the CDR3: TGTGCCAGCAGGGGGGGAGTAGCGGGGATTACAGATACGCAGTATTTT. Protein product: CASRGGVAGITDTQYF. The chain carries TRBV6-1 and TRBJ2-3; 8 nucleotides align to TRBD2. Germline V gene data show CDR1 as MNHNS and CDR2 as SASEGT. The CDR3 has 16 amino acids. V lost 6 bases to trimming and J lost 3 bases; unmatched junction nucleotides: 11.

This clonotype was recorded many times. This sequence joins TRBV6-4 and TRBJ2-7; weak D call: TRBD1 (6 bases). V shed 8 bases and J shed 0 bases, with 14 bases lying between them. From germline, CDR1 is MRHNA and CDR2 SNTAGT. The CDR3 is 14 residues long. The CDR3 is CASVTGQGSYEQYF. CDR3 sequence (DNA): TGTGCCAGCGTTACAGGGCAGGGCTCCTACGAGCAGTACTTC.

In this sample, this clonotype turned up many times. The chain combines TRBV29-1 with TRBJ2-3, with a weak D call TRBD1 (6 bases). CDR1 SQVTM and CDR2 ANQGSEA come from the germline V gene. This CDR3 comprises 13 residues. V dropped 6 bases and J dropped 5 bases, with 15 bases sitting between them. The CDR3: CSVAKIGGDTQYF. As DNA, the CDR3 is TGCAGCGTCGCAAAGATAGGGGGAGATACGCAGTATTTT.

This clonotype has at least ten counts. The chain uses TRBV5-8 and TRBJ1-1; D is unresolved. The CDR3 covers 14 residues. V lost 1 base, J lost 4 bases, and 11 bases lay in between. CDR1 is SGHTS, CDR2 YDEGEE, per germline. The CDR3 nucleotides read TGTGCCAGCAGCTTGCAGTTCAGATCCACTGAAGCTTTCTTT. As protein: CASSLQFRSTEAFF.

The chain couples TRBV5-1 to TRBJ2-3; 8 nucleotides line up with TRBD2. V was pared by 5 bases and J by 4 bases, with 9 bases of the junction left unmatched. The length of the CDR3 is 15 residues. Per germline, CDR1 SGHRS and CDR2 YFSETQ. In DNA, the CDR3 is TGCGCCAGCAGTATACACTCTAGCGGGCCAGATACGCAGTATTTT. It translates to CASSIHSSGPDTQYF.

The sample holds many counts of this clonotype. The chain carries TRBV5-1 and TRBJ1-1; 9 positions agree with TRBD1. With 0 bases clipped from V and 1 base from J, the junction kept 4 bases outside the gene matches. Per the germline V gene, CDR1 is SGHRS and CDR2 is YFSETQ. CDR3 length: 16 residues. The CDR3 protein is CASSLEGTGRNTEAFF. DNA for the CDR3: TGCGCCAGCAGCTTGGAAGGGACAGGGAGGAACACTGAAGCTTTCTTT.

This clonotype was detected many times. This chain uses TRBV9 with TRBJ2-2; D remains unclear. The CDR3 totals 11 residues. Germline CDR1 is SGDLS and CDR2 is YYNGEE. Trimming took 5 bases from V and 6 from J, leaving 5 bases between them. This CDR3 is CASSASGELFF. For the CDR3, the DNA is TGTGCCAGCAGTGCTTCCGGGGAGCTGTTTTTT.

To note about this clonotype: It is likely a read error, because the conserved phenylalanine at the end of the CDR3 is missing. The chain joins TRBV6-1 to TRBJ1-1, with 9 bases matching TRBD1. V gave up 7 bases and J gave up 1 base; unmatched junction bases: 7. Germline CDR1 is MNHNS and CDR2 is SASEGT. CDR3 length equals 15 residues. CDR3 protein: CASKRQGDRNTEAFY. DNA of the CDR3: TGTGCCAGCAAACGACAGGGGGACAGGAACACTGAAGCTTTCTAT.

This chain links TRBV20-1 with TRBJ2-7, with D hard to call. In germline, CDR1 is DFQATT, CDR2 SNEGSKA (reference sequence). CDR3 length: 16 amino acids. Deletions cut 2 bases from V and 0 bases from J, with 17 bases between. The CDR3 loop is CSARLHLEQFSYEQYF. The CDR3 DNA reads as TGCAGTGCTAGACTCCACTTAGAGCAGTTCTCCTACGAGCAGTACTTC.

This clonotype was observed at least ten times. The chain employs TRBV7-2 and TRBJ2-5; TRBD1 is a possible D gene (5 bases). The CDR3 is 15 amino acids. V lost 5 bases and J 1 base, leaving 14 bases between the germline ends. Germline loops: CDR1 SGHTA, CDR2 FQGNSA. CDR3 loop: CASSGARGRQETQYF. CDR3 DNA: TGTGCCAGCAGCGGCGCTAGGGGCCGCCAAGAGACCCAGTACTTC.

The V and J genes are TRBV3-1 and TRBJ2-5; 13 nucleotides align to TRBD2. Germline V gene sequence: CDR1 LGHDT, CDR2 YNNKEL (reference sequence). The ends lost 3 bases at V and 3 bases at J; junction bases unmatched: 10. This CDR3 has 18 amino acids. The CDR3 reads CASSQGKLAGGPEETQYF. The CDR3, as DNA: TGTGCCAGCAGCCAGGGTAAACTAGCGGGAGGGCCGGAAGAGACCCAGTACTTC.

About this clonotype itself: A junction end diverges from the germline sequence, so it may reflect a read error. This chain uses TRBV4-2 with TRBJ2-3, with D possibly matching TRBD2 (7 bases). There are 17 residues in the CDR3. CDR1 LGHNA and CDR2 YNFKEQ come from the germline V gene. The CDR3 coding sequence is TGTGCCAGCAGCGAAGAGGGGGGGCCAGCTAGCACAGATACGCAGTATTTT. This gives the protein CASSEEGGPASTDTQYF.

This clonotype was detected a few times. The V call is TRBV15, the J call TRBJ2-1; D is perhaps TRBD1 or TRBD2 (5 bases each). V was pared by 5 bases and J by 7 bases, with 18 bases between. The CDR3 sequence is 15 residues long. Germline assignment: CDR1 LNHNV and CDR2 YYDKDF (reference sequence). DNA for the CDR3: TGTGCCACCAGCTCCCGGGACCGCACAAGGAATGAGCAGTTCTTC. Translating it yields CATSSRDRTRNEQFF.

This chain's CDR3 is CASSLRPNTGNIQYF. DNA for the CDR3: TGTGCCAGCAGTTTACGCCCCAACACAGGAAACATTCAGTACTTC. The gene calls are TRBV12-3 or TRBV12-4 and TRBJ2-4, with TRBD1 as a possible D gene (5 bases). This CDR3 region has 15 residues. Trimming took off 2 bases at V and 6 bases at J, with 14 bases between the two ends.

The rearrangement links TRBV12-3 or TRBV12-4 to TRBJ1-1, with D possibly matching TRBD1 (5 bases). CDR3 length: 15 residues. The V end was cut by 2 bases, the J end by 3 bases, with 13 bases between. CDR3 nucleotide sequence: TGTGCCAGCAGTTTAAGGGGCATATGGGACACTGAAGCTTTCTTT. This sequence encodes CASSLRGIWDTEAFF.

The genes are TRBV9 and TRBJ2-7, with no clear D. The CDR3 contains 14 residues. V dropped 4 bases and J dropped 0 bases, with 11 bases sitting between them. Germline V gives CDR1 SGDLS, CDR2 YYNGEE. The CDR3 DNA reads TGTGCCAGCAGCTCCTCCGCCAGCTCCTACGAGCAGTACTTC. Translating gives CASSSSASSYEQYF.

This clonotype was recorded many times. The CDR3 region has the DNA TGTGCCAGCAGTCCGACGCCAGGACTAGCGGAGTTCACAGATACGCAGTATTTT. The encoded protein is CASSPTPGLAEFTDTQYF. The chain employs TRBV27 and TRBJ2-3; TRBD2 matches at 10 bases. The CDR3 is made up of 18 amino acids. The V segment lost 5 bases and the J segment 2 bases; nucleotides outside the gene matches: 13. Germline CDR1 reads MNHEY; CDR2 reads SMNVEV (reference sequence).

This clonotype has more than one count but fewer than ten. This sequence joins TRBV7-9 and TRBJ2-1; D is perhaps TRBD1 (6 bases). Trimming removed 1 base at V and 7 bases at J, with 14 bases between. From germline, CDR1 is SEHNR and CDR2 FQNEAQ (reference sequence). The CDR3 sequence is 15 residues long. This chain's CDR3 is CASSLDALQGNEQFF. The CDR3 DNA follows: TGTGCCAGCAGCTTAGATGCCCTCCAGGGGAATGAGCAGTTCTTC.

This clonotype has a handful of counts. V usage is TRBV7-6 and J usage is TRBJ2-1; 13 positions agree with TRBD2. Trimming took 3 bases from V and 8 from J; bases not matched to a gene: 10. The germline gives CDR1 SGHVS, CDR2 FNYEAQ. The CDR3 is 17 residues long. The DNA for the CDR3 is TGTGCCAGCAGCTTTGCTCAGACTAGCGGGGGGCCAGATGAGCAGTTCTTC. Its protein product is CASSFAQTSGGPDEQFF.

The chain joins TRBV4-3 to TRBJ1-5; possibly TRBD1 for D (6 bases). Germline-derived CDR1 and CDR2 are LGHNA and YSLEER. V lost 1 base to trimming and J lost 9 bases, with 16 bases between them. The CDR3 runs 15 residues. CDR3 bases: TGCGCCAGCAGCCAAGGGGCGGGACAAACTTCGCCCCAGCATTTT. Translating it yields CASSQGAGQTSPQHF.

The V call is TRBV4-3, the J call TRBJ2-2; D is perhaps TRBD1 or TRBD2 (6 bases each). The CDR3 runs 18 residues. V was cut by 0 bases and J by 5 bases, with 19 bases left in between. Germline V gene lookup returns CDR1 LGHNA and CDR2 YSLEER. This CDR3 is CASSQEYGGTPVTGELFF. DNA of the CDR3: TGCGCCAGCAGCCAAGAATATGGAGGGACACCCGTAACCGGGGAGCTGTTTTTT.

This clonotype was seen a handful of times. The CDR3 DNA follows: TGTGCCAGCGGCCGATCTTGGGGAAACACTGAAGCTTTCTTT. Protein: CASGRSWGNTEAFF. V and J are TRBV5-5 and TRBJ1-1; D is ambiguous. Trimming stripped 7 bases from V and 2 bases from J, with 15 bases between. This CDR3 comprises 14 residues. From germline, CDR1 is SGHKS and CDR2 YYEKEE (reference sequence).

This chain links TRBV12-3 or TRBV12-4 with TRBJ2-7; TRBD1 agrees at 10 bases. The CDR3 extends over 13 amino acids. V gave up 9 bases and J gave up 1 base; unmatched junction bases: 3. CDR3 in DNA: TGTGCCAGTACGGGACAGGGGTCCTACGAGCAGTACTTC. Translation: CASTGQGSYEQYF.

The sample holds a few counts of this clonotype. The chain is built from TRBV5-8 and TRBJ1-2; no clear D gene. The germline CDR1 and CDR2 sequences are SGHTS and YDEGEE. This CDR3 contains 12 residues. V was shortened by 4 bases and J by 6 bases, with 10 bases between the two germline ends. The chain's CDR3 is CASSPVRDGYTF. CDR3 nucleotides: TGTGCCAGCAGCCCTGTTAGGGATGGCTACACCTTC.

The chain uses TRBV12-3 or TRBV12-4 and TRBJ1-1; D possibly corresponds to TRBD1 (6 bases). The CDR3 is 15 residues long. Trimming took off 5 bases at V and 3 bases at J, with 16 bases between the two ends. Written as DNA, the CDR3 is TGTGCCAGCAGTCTTCACAGGGTTTTCCACACTGAAGCTTTCTTT. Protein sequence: CASSLHRVFHTEAFF.

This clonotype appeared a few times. The CDR3 coding sequence is TGTGCCAGCAGCTTAGCTGGGGTGCTGGGGGGCAATGAGCAGTTCTTC. The encoded protein is CASSLAGVLGGNEQFF. J is TRBJ2-1 and V is TRBV7-2, with D maybe TRBD2 (6 bases). With 0 bases removed from V and 6 bases from J, the gap between germline ends came to 15 bases. This CDR3 comprises 16 residues. The germline V gene has CDR1 SGHTA and CDR2 FQGNSA.